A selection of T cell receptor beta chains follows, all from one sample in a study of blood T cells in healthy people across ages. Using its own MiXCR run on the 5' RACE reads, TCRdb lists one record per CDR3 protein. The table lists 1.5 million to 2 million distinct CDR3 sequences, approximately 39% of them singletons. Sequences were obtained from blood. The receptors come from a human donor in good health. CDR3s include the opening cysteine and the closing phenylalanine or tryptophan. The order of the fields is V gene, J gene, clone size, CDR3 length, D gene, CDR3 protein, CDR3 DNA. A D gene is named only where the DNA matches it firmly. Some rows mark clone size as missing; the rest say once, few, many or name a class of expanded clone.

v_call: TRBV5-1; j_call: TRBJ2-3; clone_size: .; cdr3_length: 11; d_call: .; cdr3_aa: CASSLSTLQYF; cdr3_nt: TGCGCCAGCAGCTTGTCGACATTGCAGTATTTT
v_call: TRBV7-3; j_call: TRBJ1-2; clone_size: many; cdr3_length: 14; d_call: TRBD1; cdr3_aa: CASSLTGVNYGYTF; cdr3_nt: TGTGCCAGCAGCCTGACAGGGGTTAACTATGGCTACACCTTC
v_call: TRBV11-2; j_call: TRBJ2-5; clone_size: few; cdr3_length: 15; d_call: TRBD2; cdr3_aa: CASSLPLAEQETQYF; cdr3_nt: TGTGCCAGCAGTTTACCTCTAGCGGAACAAGAAACCCAGTACTTC
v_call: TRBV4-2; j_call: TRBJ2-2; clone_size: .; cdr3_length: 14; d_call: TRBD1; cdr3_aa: CASRDRGNTGELFF; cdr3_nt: TGTGCCAGCAGGGACAGGGGGAACACCGGGGAGCTGTTTTTT
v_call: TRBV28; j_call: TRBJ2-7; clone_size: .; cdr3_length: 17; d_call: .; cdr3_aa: CASSLVYIGTRPYEQYF; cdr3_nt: TGTGCCAGCAGTTTAGTATATATAGGGACAAGACCCTACGAGCAGTACTTC
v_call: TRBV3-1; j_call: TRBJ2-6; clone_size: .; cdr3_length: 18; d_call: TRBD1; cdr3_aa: CASTQRTGSPTGANVLTF; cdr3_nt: TGTGCCAGCACCCAGAGGACAGGGTCACCCACTGGGGCCAACGTCCTGACTTTC
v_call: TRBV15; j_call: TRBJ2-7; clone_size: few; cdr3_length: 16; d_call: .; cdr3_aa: CATSRDNGPSVHEQYF; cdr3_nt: TGTGCCACCAGCAGAGATAATGGGCCGTCAGTCCACGAGCAGTACTTC
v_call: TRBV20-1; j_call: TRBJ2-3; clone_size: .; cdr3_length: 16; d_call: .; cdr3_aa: CSAREPRAGSTDTQYF; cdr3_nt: TGCAGTGCTAGAGAGCCGAGGGCAGGGAGCACAGATACGCAGTATTTT
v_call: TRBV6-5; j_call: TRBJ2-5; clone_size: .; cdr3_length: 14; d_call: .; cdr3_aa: CASSPQQGSETQYF; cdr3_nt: TGTGCCAGCAGTCCACAGCAGGGGAGTGAGACCCAGTACTTC
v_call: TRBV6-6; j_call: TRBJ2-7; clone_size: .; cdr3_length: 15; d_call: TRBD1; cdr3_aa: CASSPSRDRVDEQYF; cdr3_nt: TGTGCCAGCAGTCCTTCCCGGGACAGGGTGGACGAGCAGTACTTC
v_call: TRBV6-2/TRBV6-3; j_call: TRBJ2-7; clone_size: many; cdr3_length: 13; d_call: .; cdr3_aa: CASNPGSSYEQYF; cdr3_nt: TGTGCCAGCAACCCGGGGAGCTCCTACGAGCAGTACTTC
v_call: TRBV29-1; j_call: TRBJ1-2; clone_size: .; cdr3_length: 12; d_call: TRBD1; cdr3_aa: CSALTGGGGYTF; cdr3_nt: TGCAGCGCTCTCACAGGGGGTGGCGGCTACACCTTC
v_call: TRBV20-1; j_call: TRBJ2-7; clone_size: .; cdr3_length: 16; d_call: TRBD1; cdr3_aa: CSARELGTGDSYEQYF; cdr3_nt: TGCAGTGCTAGAGAGTTAGGGACAGGAGATTCCTACGAGCAGTACTTC
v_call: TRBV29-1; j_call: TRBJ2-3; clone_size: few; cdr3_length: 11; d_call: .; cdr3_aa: CSVRTEDTQYF; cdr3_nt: TGCAGCGTTCGGACTGAGGATACGCAGTATTTT
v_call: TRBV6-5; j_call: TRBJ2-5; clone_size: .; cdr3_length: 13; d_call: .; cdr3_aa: CASGHNREETQYF; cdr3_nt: TGTGCCAGCGGACACAACAGGGAAGAGACCCAGTACTTC
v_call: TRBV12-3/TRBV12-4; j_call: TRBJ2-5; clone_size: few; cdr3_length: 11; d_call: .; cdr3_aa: CASSLVQAQYF; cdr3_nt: TGTGCCAGCAGTTTAGTCCAGGCGCAGTACTTC
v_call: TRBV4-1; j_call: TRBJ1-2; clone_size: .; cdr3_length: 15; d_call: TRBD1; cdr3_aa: CASSQPGQENYGYTF; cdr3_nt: TGCGCCAGCAGCCAGCCGGGACAGGAGAACTATGGCTACACCTTC
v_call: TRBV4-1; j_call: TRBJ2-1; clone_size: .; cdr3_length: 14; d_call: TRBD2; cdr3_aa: CASSHLTQRGEQFF; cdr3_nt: TGCGCCAGCAGCCACCTAACTCAGCGGGGGGAGCAGTTCTTC
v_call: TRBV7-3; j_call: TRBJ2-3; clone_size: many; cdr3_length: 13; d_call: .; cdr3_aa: CASSPSSSDTQYF; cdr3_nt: TGTGCCAGCAGCCCCTCCTCTTCAGATACGCAGTATTTT
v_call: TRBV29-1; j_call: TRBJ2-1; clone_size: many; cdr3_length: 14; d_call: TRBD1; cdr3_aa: CSVARDRVENEQFF; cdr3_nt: TGCAGCGTCGCCCGGGACAGGGTGGAGAATGAGCAGTTCTTC
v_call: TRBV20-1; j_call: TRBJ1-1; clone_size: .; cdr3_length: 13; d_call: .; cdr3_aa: CSAKQTTNTEAFF; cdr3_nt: TGCAGTGCTAAACAGACAACGAACACTGAAGCTTTCTTT
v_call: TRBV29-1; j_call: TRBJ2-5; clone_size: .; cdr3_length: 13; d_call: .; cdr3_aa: CSVTGRLQETQYF; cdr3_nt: TGCAGCGTTACGGGACGGCTACAAGAGACCCAGTACTTC
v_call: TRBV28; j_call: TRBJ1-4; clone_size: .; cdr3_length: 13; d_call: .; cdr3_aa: CASTPRINEKLFF; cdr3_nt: TGTGCCAGCACCCCAAGGATTAATGAAAAACTGTTTTTT
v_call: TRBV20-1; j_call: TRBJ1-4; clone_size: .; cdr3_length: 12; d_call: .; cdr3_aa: CSARKSDEKLFF; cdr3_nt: TGCAGTGCGCGGAAATCTGATGAAAAACTGTTTTTT
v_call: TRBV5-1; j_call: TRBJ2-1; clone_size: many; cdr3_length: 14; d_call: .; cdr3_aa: CASSLIGSYNEQFF; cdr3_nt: TGTGCCAGCAGCTTGATAGGATCCTACAATGAGCAGTTCTTC
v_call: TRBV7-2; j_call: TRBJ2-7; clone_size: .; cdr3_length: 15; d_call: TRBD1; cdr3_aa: CASSLVRQGAHEQYF; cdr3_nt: TGTGCCAGCAGCTTAGTTCGGCAGGGGGCCCACGAGCAGTACTTC
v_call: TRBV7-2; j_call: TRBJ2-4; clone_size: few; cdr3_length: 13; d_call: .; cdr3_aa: CASSPGILREQYF; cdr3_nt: TGTGCCAGCAGCCCAGGGATTTTGAGGGAGCAGTACTTC
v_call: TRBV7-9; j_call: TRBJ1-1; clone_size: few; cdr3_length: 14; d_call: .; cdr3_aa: CASSLVLEITEAFF; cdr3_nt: TGTGCCAGCAGCTTAGTTTTGGAGATAACTGAAGCTTTCTTT
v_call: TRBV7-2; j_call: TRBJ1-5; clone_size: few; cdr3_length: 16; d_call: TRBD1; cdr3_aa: CASSLAGQGSFQPQHF; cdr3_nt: TGTGCCAGCAGCTTAGCGGGACAGGGTAGTTTTCAGCCCCAGCATTTT
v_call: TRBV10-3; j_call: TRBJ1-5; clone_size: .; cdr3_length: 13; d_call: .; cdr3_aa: CAISGEGGQPQHF; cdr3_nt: TGTGCCATCAGTGGGGAGGGAGGTCAGCCCCAGCATTTT
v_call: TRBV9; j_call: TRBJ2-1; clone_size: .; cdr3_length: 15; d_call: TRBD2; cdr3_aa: CASSVSSGGAAVQFF; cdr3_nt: TGTGCCAGCAGCGTTAGTAGCGGGGGGGCCGCTGTGCAGTTCTTC
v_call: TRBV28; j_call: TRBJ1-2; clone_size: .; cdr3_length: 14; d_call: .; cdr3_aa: CASSSSGTPYGYTF; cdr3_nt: TGTGCCAGCAGTTCCTCAGGGACCCCCTATGGCTACACCTTC
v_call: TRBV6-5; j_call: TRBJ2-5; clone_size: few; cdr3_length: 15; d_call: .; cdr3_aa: CASSYGGARQETQYF; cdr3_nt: TGTGCCAGCAGTTACGGGGGCGCAAGGCAAGAGACCCAGTACTTC
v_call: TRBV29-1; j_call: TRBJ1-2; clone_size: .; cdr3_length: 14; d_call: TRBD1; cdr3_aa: CSVATGGTNYGYTF; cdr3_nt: TGCAGCGTTGCTACAGGGGGGACTAACTATGGCTACACCTTC